This is a list of T cell receptor beta chains from one sample in a study of cytomegalovirus exposure and HLA in healthy donors. Sequencing was performed with immunoSEQ multiplex PCR; in TCRdb, only in-frame clones are kept and a portion is missing. Among 86,000 or so clones, 90% to 97% were seen once, and the ten largest hold 1.6%. The source material was PBMCs. The receptors were gathered from a man in his late teens or twenties in good health and CMV-seropositive. Both conserved end residues are part of each CDR3. Each record gives: D gene, CDR3 length, clone size, V gene, J gene, CDR3 DNA, CDR3 protein. The D gene is left open where the match is weak. Clone size, where shown, is once, few, many, or a class for clones that have expanded.

TRBD1,13,.,TRBV27,TRBJ1-1,TGTGCCAGCAGTTTATTCGGGACAGCTGAAGCTTTCTTT,CASSLFGTAEAFF
.,16,.,TRBV11-2,TRBJ1-1,TGTGCCAGCAGCTTAGATGAGGACATACCGAACACTGAAGCTTTCTTT,CASSLDEDIPNTEAFF
.,18,.,TRBV5-4,TRBJ1-2,.,CASSLFGPGPIISYGYTF
TRBD2,21,.,TRBV14,TRBJ2-7,TGTGCCAGCAGCCAAGATCTTGGACTAGCGGGACCAACACCGGGGCCGCTTGGGCAGTACTTC,CASSQDLGLAGPTPGPLGQYF
.,13,.,TRBV6-1,TRBJ2-7,TGTGCCAGCAGGAAGGACGGGAACTACGAGCAGTACTTC,CASRKDGNYEQYF
.,13,.,TRBV5-1,TRBJ2-7,TGCGCCAGCAGCTTGGCTAGAACCTACGAGCAGTACTTC,CASSLARTYEQYF
.,13,.,TRBV29-1,TRBJ1-2,TGCAGCGTTGCGACTACCCGGAACTATGGCTACACCTTC,CSVATTRNYGYTF
.,14,.,TRBV5-1,TRBJ1-3,TGCGCCAGCAGCCCCGGGGGTCCTGGAAACACCATATATTTT,CASSPGGPGNTIYF
TRBD1,16,.,TRBV4-1,TRBJ2-7,TGCGCCAGCAGCCAGAGCTGGGACAGGGTGGGCTACGAGCAGTACTTC,CASSQSWDRVGYEQYF
.,15,.,TRBV12-5,TRBJ1-2,TGTGCTAGTGGTTTGGTAGAGGACAGCTCCCGTGGCTACACCTTC,CASGLVEDSSRGYTF
.,13,.,TRBV7-9,TRBJ2-5,TGTGCCAGCAGGGCGACAGCTCAAGAGACCCAGTACTTC,CASRATAQETQYF
TRBD2,15,.,TRBV11-3,TRBJ2-1,TGTGCCAGCAGCGCCGGCGGCGGGAGGGGGAATGAGCAGTTCTTC,CASSAGGGRGNEQFF
.,12,once,TRBV11-2,TRBJ2-1,TGTGCCAGCAGCTTAGATCCGGCGGGGCAGTTCTTC,CASSLDPAGQFF
TRBD1,19,.,TRBV10-3,TRBJ2-7,TGTGCCATCAGTGATTCAGGGGGCGTAATGTTCCCTGGGTCCTACGAGCAGTACTTC,CAISDSGGVMFPGSYEQYF
.,15,.,TRBV29-1,TRBJ2-1,TGCAGCGTTGTACGGGCGGGGAGCTCCTACAATGAGCAGTTCTTC,CSVVRAGSSYNEQFF
.,12,.,TRBV10-3,TRBJ2-7,TGTGCCACCGCGGGGCAGTTGCTGGAGCAGTACTTC,CATAGQLLEQYF
.,13,.,TRBV28,TRBJ2-7,TGTGCCAGCAGCCTGATACAGGGTCCCGAGCAGTACTTC,CASSLIQGPEQYF
TRBD1,15,once,TRBV9,TRBJ1-2,TGTGCCAGCAGCGTAGCTACAGGGGCGGGGTATGGCTACACCTTC,CASSVATGAGYGYTF
TRBD1,15,.,TRBV19,TRBJ2-7,TGTGCCAGTAGACCTGCCGGGACAGGGACCTACGAGCAGTACTTC,CASRPAGTGTYEQYF
.,14,.,TRBV27,TRBJ1-1,TGTGCCAGCAGTGGGGGGACCGCCGGCACTGAAGCTTTCTTT,CASSGGTAGTEAFF
.,15,.,TRBV19,TRBJ2-2,TGTGCCAGTAGTATAGGGCAGATCAACACCGGGGAGCTGTTTTTT,CASSIGQINTGELFF
TRBD2,15,.,TRBV6-5,TRBJ2-1,TGTGCCAGCAGTTACGAAGCGGGAGGGCGTGATGAGCAGTTCTTC,CASSYEAGGRDEQFF
TRBD1,18,.,TRBV5-5,TRBJ2-2,TGTGCCAGCAGCTTGTGGTTCATGCAGGGGGCGAACACCGGGGAGCTGTTTTTT,CASSLWFMQGANTGELFF
.,15,once,TRBV18,TRBJ2-5,TGTGCCAGCTCACCACGGCAGGGGCAGGGAGAGACCCAGTACTTC,CASSPRQGQGETQYF
TRBD2,18,.,TRBV4-1,TRBJ2-1,TGCGCCAGCAGCCAAGCTCCTGGCGCGGGGGAAGCCTACAATGAGCAGTTCTTC,CASSQAPGAGEAYNEQFF
TRBD1,15,.,TRBV19,TRBJ2-1,TGTGCCAGCACAGGGGGCTCGGCGGGTGTTGATGAGCAGTTCTTC,CASTGGSAGVDEQFF
TRBD2,19,.,TRBV5-6,TRBJ2-5,TGTGCCAGCAGCTTTAATTTGGGGACTAGCGGGAGTAGTCAAGAGACCCAGTACTTC,CASSFNLGTSGSSQETQYF
.,13,.,TRBV2,TRBJ1-1,TGTGCCAGCCGCTCAGGCATGAACACTGAAGCTTTCTTT,CASRSGMNTEAFF
.,12,.,TRBV5-1,TRBJ2-1,TGCGCCAGCAGACGTGGGCCCGGTGAGCAGTTCTTC,CASRRGPGEQFF
.,12,.,TRBV29-1,TRBJ2-1,TGCAGCGACCAGACAGATAACAATGAGCAGTTCTTC,CSDQTDNNEQFF
TRBD2,15,.,TRBV7-9,TRBJ2-7,TGTGCCAGCAGCTTAGGGAGCGGGGACTCCTACGAGCAGTACTTC,CASSLGSGDSYEQYF
TRBD2,17,.,TRBV2,TRBJ2-2,TGTGCCAGCAGTGAGTTCAGACTAGCGGTAACTGGCGGGGAGCTGTTTTTT,CASSEFRLAVTGGELFF
.,13,.,TRBV25-1,TRBJ1-5,TGTGCCAGCAGTGAACCAAGCAATCAGCCCCAGCATTTT,CASSEPSNQPQHF
.,12,.,TRBV6-5,TRBJ2-7,TGTGCCAGCTCGTCGAGTTCCTACGAGCAGTACTTC,CASSSSSYEQYF
.,15,.,TRBV28,TRBJ2-7,TGTGCCAGCAGTTTATTGCGGGACTTGTCCTACGAGCAGTACTTC,CASSLLRDLSYEQYF
.,16,.,TRBV6-1,TRBJ2-1,TGTGCCAGCAGTGAACACCCCCTCGGCTCCTACAATGAGCAGTTCTTC,CASSEHPLGSYNEQFF
TRBD1,16,.,TRBV10-3,TRBJ2-3,TGTGCCATCAGTGATCCGGACAGGGAGAGCACAGATACGCAGTATTTT,CAISDPDRESTDTQYF
TRBD1,14,.,TRBV5-4,TRBJ1-1,TGTGCCAGCAGCTTGCAGACAGGGGTCGCTGAAGCTTTCTTT,CASSLQTGVAEAFF
.,14,.,TRBV5-1,TRBJ2-7,TGCGCCAGCAGCTTGGGAGCGGGCCCCTACGAGCAGTACTTC,CASSLGAGPYEQYF
.,16,.,TRBV4-1,TRBJ2-2,TGCGCCAGCAGCCAAGGCCCTGTCCAGTGGCCCGGGGAGCTGTTTTTT,CASSQGPVQWPGELFF
TRBD1,14,.,TRBV9,TRBJ2-2,TGTGCCAGCAGCCCGGGACAGGGGCCCGGGGAGCTGTTTTTT,CASSPGQGPGELFF
TRBD1,14,.,TRBV10-1,TRBJ1-2,TGCGCCACTGTACACAGGGGGCTGAACTATGGCTACACCTTC,CATVHRGLNYGYTF
.,16,.,TRBV27,TRBJ2-7,TGTGCCAGCAGTCCACTCAGGATAGCGAGCTCCTACGAGCAGTACTTC,CASSPLRIASSYEQYF
.,16,.,TRBV6-1,TRBJ2-7,TGTGCCAGCAGTGATCCCACTCTGACAGGAACCTACGAGCAGTACTTC,CASSDPTLTGTYEQYF
.,11,.,TRBV7-9,TRBJ2-7,TGTGCCAGCAGCTATGGGACAGAGCAGTACTTC,CASSYGTEQYF
.,16,.,TRBV4-1,TRBJ2-1,TGCGCCAGCAGCCAAGGAGTACAGGGGGGGTACGATGAGCAGTTCTTC,CASSQGVQGGYDEQFF
TRBD1,15,.,TRBV30,TRBJ2-5,TGTGCCTGGAGTGTACATACAGGGGGCGCAGAGACCCAGTACTTC,CAWSVHTGGAETQYF
TRBD2,14,once,TRBV5-1,TRBJ2-2,TGCGCCAGCGGGACTAGCGGTGGCGCCGGGGAGCTGTTTTTT,CASGTSGGAGELFF
TRBD2,13,.,TRBV6-1,TRBJ2-7,TGTGCCAGCACCCCCAGCGGGGGTTACGAGCAGTACTTC,CASTPSGGYEQYF
TRBD1,14,.,TRBV7-3,TRBJ2-3,TGTGCCAGCAGCCCACAGGGGAGCACAGATACGCAGTATTTT,CASSPQGSTDTQYF
.,13,.,TRBV29-1,TRBJ2-5,TGCAGCGTTGAAGACCCCAGGAAGGAGACCCAGTACTTC,CSVEDPRKETQYF